The next 2 T cell receptor beta chains were all read from a single sample in a study of shared clonotypes between healthy human individuals. Repertoires were generated with immunoSEQ multiplex PCR, while TCRdb's copy carries only in-frame clones and drops some. The repertoire holds hundreds of thousands of clones, with less than 96% as singletons. Sequenced input: naive CD4+ T cells sorted from blood. Subset here: CD45RA+ positively selected. The receptors come from a woman aged 25 to 39 in good health.

The V and J genes are TRBV6-5 and TRBJ1-1; TRBD1 aligns across 7 bases. The CDR3 has 14 residues. CDR1 and CDR2 (germline): MNHEY, SVGAGI. J lost 0 bases, V lost 6 bases, and 4 bases had no gene match. Here the CDR3 DNA reads TGTGCCAGCAGCGCAGGGGGACTGAACACTGAAGCTTTCTTT. The encoded protein is CASSAGGLNTEAFF.

The J gene is TRBJ2-5, the V gene TRBV5-1; 7 nucleotides align to TRBD1. Gene TRBJ2-7 matches the end of the DNA better, so the J call may be wrong. The CDR3 length is 17 residues. CDR1 is SGHRS and CDR2 is YFSETQ in the germline V gene. The CDR3 loop is CASSAQGRTLAGYEQYF. In DNA, the CDR3 is TGCGCCAGCAGCGCACAGGGGCGAACGTTGGCGGGCTACGAGCAGTACTTC.